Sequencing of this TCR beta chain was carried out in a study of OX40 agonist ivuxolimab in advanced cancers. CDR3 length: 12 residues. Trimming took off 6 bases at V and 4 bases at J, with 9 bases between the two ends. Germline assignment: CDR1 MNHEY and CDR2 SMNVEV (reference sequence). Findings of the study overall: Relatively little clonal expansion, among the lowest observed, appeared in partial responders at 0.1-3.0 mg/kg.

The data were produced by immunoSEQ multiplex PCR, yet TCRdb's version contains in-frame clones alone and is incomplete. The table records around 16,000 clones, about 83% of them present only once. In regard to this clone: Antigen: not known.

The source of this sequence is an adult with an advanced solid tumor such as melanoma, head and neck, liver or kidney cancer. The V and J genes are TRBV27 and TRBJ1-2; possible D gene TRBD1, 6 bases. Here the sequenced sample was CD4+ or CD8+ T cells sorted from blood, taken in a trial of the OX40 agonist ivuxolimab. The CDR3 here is CASRTGPYGYTF. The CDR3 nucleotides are TGTGCCAGCAGGACAGGCCCCTATGGCTACACCTTC.